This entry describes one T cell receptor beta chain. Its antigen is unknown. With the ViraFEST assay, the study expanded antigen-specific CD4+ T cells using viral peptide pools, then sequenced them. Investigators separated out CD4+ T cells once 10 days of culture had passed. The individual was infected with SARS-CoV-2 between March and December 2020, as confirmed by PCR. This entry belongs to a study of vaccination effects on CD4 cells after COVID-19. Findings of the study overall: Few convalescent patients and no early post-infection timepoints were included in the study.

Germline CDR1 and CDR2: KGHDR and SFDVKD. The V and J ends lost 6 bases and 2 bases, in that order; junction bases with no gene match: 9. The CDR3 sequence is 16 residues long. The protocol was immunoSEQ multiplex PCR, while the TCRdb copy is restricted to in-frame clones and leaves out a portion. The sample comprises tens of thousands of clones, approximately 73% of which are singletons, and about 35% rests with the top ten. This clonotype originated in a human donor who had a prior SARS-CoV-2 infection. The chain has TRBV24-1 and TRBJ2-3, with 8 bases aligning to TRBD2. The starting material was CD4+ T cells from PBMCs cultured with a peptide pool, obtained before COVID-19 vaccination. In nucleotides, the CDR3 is TGTGCCACCAGTAGCGGGAGCATGAGGCCCACAGATACGCAGTATTTT. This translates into CATSSGSMRPTDTQYF.